One and the same sample provided the 21 T cell receptor beta chains below, sequenced in a study of T-cell memory formation after mild COVID-19. TCRdb reprocessed the 5' RACE reads with MiXCR, giving one entry per CDR3 protein. In the table there are 400,000 to 500,000 distinct CDR3 sequences, about 24% of which are singletons. The sequenced sample consisted of PBMCs or a T cell subset sorted from them (not recorded which). These receptors were taken from an adult woman who had mild COVID-19 (a few samples of this study predate the infection). Cell type and time point are not known.

This chain links TRBV12-3 or TRBV12-4 with TRBJ1-5; 11 nucleotides match TRBD1. CDR3 size: 14 residues. V lost 7 bases to trimming and J lost 7 bases; unmatched junction nucleotides: 6. DNA for the CDR3: TGTGCCAGCACCCTCGGACAGGGGGCACAGCCCCAGCATTTT. This sequence encodes CASTLGQGAQPQHF.

This clonotype was found a few times. This chain links TRBV19 with TRBJ2-7; 8 nucleotides align to TRBD1. V shed 8 bases and J 0 bases; nucleotides not matched to a gene: 6. The CDR3 is 14 amino acids. Germline CDR1 is LNHDA and CDR2 is SQIVND (reference sequence). CDR3 in DNA: TGTGCCAGTTGGGGACAGGCGGTCTCCTACGAGCAGTACTTC. This codes for CASWGQAVSYEQYF.

The table lists this clonotype with a few counts. The chain carries TRBV5-5 and TRBJ2-3, with 7 nucleotides matching TRBD2. This CDR3 has 17 residues. Trimming took 4 bases from V and 0 from J; bases not matched to a gene: 11. Germline V CDR1 and CDR2: SGHKS, YYEKEE (reference sequence). CDR3 sequence reads: CASSISGGWTSTDTQYF. The CDR3 bases are TGTGCCAGCAGCATCTCGGGGGGATGGACTAGCACAGATACGCAGTATTTT. Together with reference TRBV5-5 and TRBJ2-3, the CDR3 gives the full variable domain: DAGVTQSPTHLIKTRGQQVTLRCSPISGHKSVSWYQQVLGQGPQFIFQYYEKEERGRGNFPDRFSARQFPNYSSELNVNALLLGDSALYLCASSISGGWTSTDTQYFGPGTRLTVL.

The chain couples TRBV5-1 to TRBJ2-3, with a weak D call TRBD1 (5 bases). Germline V gene lookup returns CDR1 SGHRS and CDR2 YFSETQ. V lost 0 bases to trimming and J lost 5 bases, with 13 bases between them. This CDR3 is 15 amino acids long. This CDR3 reads CASSLVGTQGDTQYF. The CDR3 region has the DNA TGCGCCAGCAGCTTGGTGGGCACGCAGGGAGATACGCAGTATTTT.

The CDR3 sequence is CASSPLDRESKQYF. CDR3 sequence (DNA): TGTGCCAGCTCACCACTCGACAGGGAGTCAAAGCAGTACTTC. The genes are TRBV18 and TRBJ2-7, with TRBD1 identical over 7 bases. This CDR3 is built from 14 residues. V lost 1 base and J lost 8; bases outside the gene matches: 8. From germline, CDR1 is KGHSH and CDR2 LQKENI.

The chain joins TRBV5-4 to TRBJ2-1, with D perhaps matching TRBD2 (5 bases). Deletions cut 3 bases from V and 8 bases from J, with 21 bases between. Germline CDR1 and CDR2: SGHNT and YYREEE (reference sequence). This CDR3 is 16 amino acids long. The CDR3 DNA is TGTGCCAGCAGCTACCCTGTCGGGGTAGTTGGGGATGAGCAGTTCTTC. Residues: CASSYPVGVVGDEQFF.

V gene TRBV19 combines with J gene TRBJ2-2; D not certain. Germline CDR1 is LNHDA and CDR2 is SQIVND (reference sequence). There are 13 residues in the CDR3. The V and J ends lost 5 bases and 1 base respectively, with 5 bases between them. DNA for the CDR3: TGTGCCAGTAGTCACCTGAACACCGGGGAGCTGTTTTTT. The encoded protein is CASSHLNTGELFF.

V usage is TRBV6-5 and J usage is TRBJ1-5, with D unresolved. Germline loops: CDR1 MNHEY, CDR2 SVGAGI. Trimming cost V 0 bases and J 0 bases, with 3 bases left between them. The CDR3 spans 14 residues. The CDR3 sequence is CASSYSGSNQPQHF. The CDR3 nucleotides are TGTGCCAGCAGTTACTCTGGTAGCAATCAGCCCCAGCATTTT.

This clonotype was counted only a few times. The CDR3 spells CATSDTTGVGETQYF. The CDR3 nucleotides are TGTGCCACCAGTGATACGACAGGGGTTGGTGAGACCCAGTACTTC. V is TRBV24-1 and J is TRBJ2-5; TRBD1 matches 8 bases. The germline V gene has CDR1 KGHDR and CDR2 SFDVKD. The CDR3 consists of 15 residues. Trimming took 3 bases from V and 5 from J; bases not matched to a gene: 7.

The genes are TRBV4-3 and TRBJ2-4; D possibly corresponds to TRBD2 (5 bases). V lost 4 bases and J 2 bases, leaving 15 bases between the germline ends. The CDR3 covers 16 residues. Germline values: CDR1 LGHNA, CDR2 YSLEER. CDR3 nucleotides: TGCGCCAGCAGCCGACTAAATGGAAGTTCCAAAAACATTCAGTACTTC. Residues: CASSRLNGSSKNIQYF.

The rearrangement uses TRBV12-3 or TRBV12-4 and TRBJ1-2, with D unresolved. The CDR3 extends over 13 amino acids. Trimming pared 7 bases from V and 2 bases from J, leaving 11 bases between. CDR3 sequence: CASNDPGNYGYTF. The CDR3 DNA follows: TGTGCCAGCAATGATCCCGGGAACTATGGCTACACCTTC.

The chain is built from TRBV5-5 and TRBJ2-7; D is possibly TRBD1 (6 bases). The CDR3 is made up of 15 amino acids. Germline CDR1 is SGHKS and CDR2 is YYEKEE (reference sequence). Between the trimmed V and J ends, which lost 4 bases and 0 bases, there was a span of 14 bases. The CDR3 DNA reads TGTGCCAGCAGCAAGGACAGTGGGGCCTCCTACGAGCAGTACTTC. This encodes CASSKDSGASYEQYF.

This clonotype was observed a few times. The chain employs TRBV4-3 and TRBJ2-1; tentatively, D is TRBD1 or TRBD2 (5 bases each). V shed 4 bases and J shed 3 bases, with 16 bases lying between them. CDR3 length: 16 amino acids. Germline values: CDR1 LGHNA, CDR2 YSLEER. CDR3 nucleotides: TGCGCCAGCAGCCGCGATCAGAGGGGAGTCTACAATGAGCAGTTCTTC. This gives the protein CASSRDQRGVYNEQFF.

This clonotype was seen a few times. The chain carries TRBV6-5 and TRBJ2-7, with 11 bases that match TRBD2. This CDR3 contains 14 residues. V lost 2 bases to trimming and J lost 9 bases; unmatched junction nucleotides: 6. Germline V lookup: CDR1 MNHEY, CDR2 SVGAGI. The CDR3 is CASSYGRLAGGQYF. Here the CDR3 DNA reads TGTGCCAGCAGTTACGGTCGGCTAGCGGGAGGGCAGTACTTC.

The chain recombines TRBV5-1 with TRBJ2-3; TRBD2 matches at 9 bases. CDR1 is SGHRS, CDR2 YFSETQ, per germline. V dropped 1 base and J dropped 8; count of bases not matched to a gene: 2. This CDR3 comprises 13 residues. CDR3 loop: CASSLPLAGTQYF. CDR3 DNA: TGCGCCAGCAGCTTGCCACTAGCGGGTACGCAGTATTTT.

In DNA form, the CDR3 reads TGCAGTGCTAGCTCGGAGGGACCGGGGTATGGCTACACCTTC. It translates to CSASSEGPGYGYTF. The V call is TRBV20-1, the J call TRBJ1-2; tentatively, D is TRBD1 (5 bases). The CDR3 runs 14 residues. Germline V gene data show CDR1 as DFQATT and CDR2 as SNEGSKA (reference sequence). The ends were cut back, 3 bases at V and 5 bases at J, with 16 bases in the middle.

The CDR3 loop reads CASSEARITEAFF. In DNA form, the CDR3 reads TGTGCCAGCAGTGAAGCGAGGATCACTGAAGCTTTCTTT. This chain joins TRBV6-1 and TRBJ1-1; no definite D call. V was shortened by 0 bases and J by 4 bases, with 6 bases between the two germline ends. The CDR3 contains 13 residues. The V gene's germline CDR1 is MNHNS and CDR2 SASEGT.

This clonotype turned up a few times. The chain carries TRBV12-3 or TRBV12-4 and TRBJ1-1; 7 nucleotides align to TRBD1. With 6 bases clipped from V and 5 bases from J, the junction kept 6 bases outside the gene matches. The CDR3 consists of 13 residues. The CDR3 DNA reads TGTGCCAGCAGAACGACAGGGAAGACTGAAGCTTTCTTT. Amino acids: CASRTTGKTEAFF.

This clonotype was recorded a few times. DNA for the CDR3: TGTGCCAGCAGCCCCGGGACAGGGACCCCCTACGAGCAGTACTTC. It encodes CASSPGTGTPYEQYF. The chain uses TRBV12-3 or TRBV12-4 and TRBJ2-7; TRBD1 matches 9 bases. Trimming cost V 6 bases and J 2 bases; bases outside gene matches: 8. This CDR3 spans 15 amino acids.

This clonotype was observed a few times. This chain uses TRBV6-5 with TRBJ2-7, with TRBD1 matching 7 bases. The CDR3 sequence is 14 residues long. After removal of 2 bases from V and 5 bases from J, the junction contained 6 bases not matched to a gene. The germline V gene encodes CDR1 MNHEY and CDR2 SVGAGI. The CDR3 DNA follows: TGTGCCAGCAGTTACGTACAGGGGCCCCACGAGCAGTACTTC. As protein: CASSYVQGPHEQYF.

This chain joins TRBV20-1 and TRBJ2-7; D gene ambiguous. The germline CDR1 and CDR2 sequences are DFQATT and SNEGSKA (reference sequence). V lost 1 base, J lost 7 bases, and 14 bases lay in between. This CDR3 is built from 13 residues. CDR3 DNA sequence: TGCAGTGCTAGAGGTCAGCCCCCTGGGGAGCAGTACTTC. Amino acid sequence: CSARGQPPGEQYF.